This TCR beta chain was retrieved from a study of shared clonotypes between healthy human individuals. Across the whole study: Donors had three CD4 naive, three CD4 memory, two CD8 naive and one CD8 memory plate apiece. Study findings and constraints: A small donor pool kept down the genetic and exposure-history diversity that was represented. Relative to clonotypes present in all four donors, those not shared had lower generation probabilities.

There are 11 residues in the CDR3. Germline V gene lookup returns CDR1 SGHAT and CDR2 FQNNGV. Trimming took 6 bases from V and 7 from J, leaving 9 bases between them. A remark on this clone: Antigen unknown.

Researchers divided each subset's genomic DNA evenly across several immunoSEQ plates. Clones were sequenced by immunoSEQ multiplex PCR, and TCRdb holds only the in-frame ones, with some missing. The sample contains about 360,000 clones, about 73% of which appear only once. The specimen was memory CD4+ T cells sorted from blood. As for subset: CD45RA-negative fraction. This rearrangement joins TRBV11-2 to TRBJ2-5; D call uncertain. The sequence derives from a man aged 25-40 years in good health. This CDR3 reads CASSPSGTQYF. The CDR3 bases are TGTGCCAGCAGTCCCTCGGGGACCCAGTACTTC.